The 18 T cell receptor beta chains below all came from one sample that was sequenced in a study of blood T cell repertoires in COVID-19. Profiled with immunoSEQ multiplex PCR; TCRdb holds only in-frame clones, not every one. Among over 100,000 clones listed, around 89% were seen once. The sequenced sample was peripheral blood. These receptors were taken from a human donor with acute or convalescent COVID-19. The donor label of this sample is uncertain.

The rearrangement uses TRBV4-1 and TRBJ1-4, with D unresolved. The CDR3 length is 16 residues. CDR1 and CDR2 from the germline V gene are MGHRA and YSYEKL. With 0 bases removed from V and 2 bases from J, the gap between germline ends came to 10 bases. The CDR3 bases are TGCGCCAGCAGCCAAGAAAGTACAGATACTAATGAAAAACTGTTTTTT. Translating gives CASSQESTDTNEKLFF.

The rearrangement links TRBV7-8 to TRBJ2-5; D possibly corresponds to TRBD2 (5 bases). In germline, CDR1 is SGHVS, CDR2 FQNEAQ. Trimming removed 1 base from V and 7 bases from J, with 10 bases in between. The CDR3 loop spans 13 amino acids. DNA for the CDR3: TGTGCCAGCAGCTTAGAACTAGACGGGACCCAGTACTTC. Amino acids: CASSLELDGTQYF.

The chain links TRBV9 to TRBJ2-2; perhaps TRBD2 as D (7 bases). Germline V CDR1 and CDR2: SGDLS, YYNGEE. The CDR3 extends over 14 amino acids. V was cut by 0 bases and J by 8 bases, with 11 bases left in between. CDR3 residues: CASSVAGGPGELFF. The CDR3 nucleotides are TGTGCCAGCAGCGTAGCCGGGGGGCCTGGGGAGCTGTTTTTT.

The chain combines TRBV2 with TRBJ2-5; 9 bases fit TRBD2. CDR1 is SNHLY and CDR2 is FYNNEI in the germline V gene. Germline trimming cut 5 bases from V and 5 bases from J; bases unmatched to any gene: 6. The CDR3 consists of 14 residues. This CDR3 reads CASSIAGVGETQYF. DNA of the CDR3: TGTGCCAGCAGTATAGCGGGAGTAGGGGAGACCCAGTACTTC.

This chain links TRBV11-3 with TRBJ1-1, with D maybe TRBD1 (6 bases). V lost 1 base and J 0 bases, leaving 6 bases between the germline ends. Germline V lookup: CDR1 SGHNT, CDR2 YENEEA. CDR3 length: 14 residues. This CDR3 reads CASSLAGVNTEAFF. In DNA form, the CDR3 reads TGTGCCAGCAGCTTAGCAGGGGTGAACACTGAAGCTTTCTTT. The entire variable domain, with the rest obtained from reference TRBV11-3 and TRBJ1-1, is as follows: EAGVVQSPRYKIIEKKQPVAFWCNPISGHNTLYWYLQNLGQGPELLIRYENEEAVDDSQLPKDRFSAERLKGVDSTLKIQPAELGDSAVYLCASSLAGVNTEAFFGQGTRLTVV.

V and J are TRBV4-1 and TRBJ2-1; 8 bases line up with TRBD2. Germline CDR1 MGHRA, CDR2 YSYEKL. The J segment lost 0 bases and the V segment lost 0 bases, leaving 4 bases of the junction unmatched. The CDR3 covers 17 residues. The CDR3 DNA sequence: TGCGCCAGCAGCCAAGAGGGGCGGGGGGCCTCCTACAATGAGCAGTTCTTC. Its protein product is CASSQEGRGASYNEQFF.

This clone was recorded once. This chain links TRBV19 with TRBJ1-4, with 7 bases aligning to TRBD1. Germline trimming cut 7 bases from V and 5 bases from J; bases unmatched to any gene: 10. CDR1 is LNHDA and CDR2 is SQIVND in the germline V gene (reference sequence). CDR3 size: 15 residues. CDR3 sequence: CASTPIRDSNEKLFF. The CDR3 DNA is TGTGCCAGTACCCCGATCCGGGACAGCAATGAAAAACTGTTTTTT. Combining the CDR3 with reference TRBV19 and TRBJ1-4 gives the whole variable domain DGGITQSPKYLFRKEGQNVTLSCEQNLNHDAMYWYRQDPGQGLRLIYYSQIVNDFQKGDIAEGYSVSREKKESFPLTVTSAQKNPTAFYLCASTPIRDSNEKLFFGSGTQLSVL.

The chain links TRBV19 to TRBJ1-1; 9 bases line up with TRBD1. The ends lost 1 base at V and 2 bases at J; junction bases unmatched: 14. CDR1 and CDR2 from the germline V gene are LNHDA and SQIVND (reference sequence). The CDR3 totals 19 residues. The CDR3 nucleotides are TGTGCCAGTAGTATAGGGTTATGGGACAGGGTTCGCCCAAACACTGAAGCTTTCTTT. Translation: CASSIGLWDRVRPNTEAFF.

The chain has TRBV30 and TRBJ1-1; no clear D. Germline CDR1 reads GTSNPN; CDR2 reads SVGIG (reference sequence). The length of the CDR3 is 13 residues. The V end lost 2 bases, the J end lost 3 bases, and 10 bases lay between the germline ends. The CDR3 loop reads CAWSNSYHTEAFF. The CDR3 coding sequence is TGTGCCTGGAGTAACAGTTATCACACTGAAGCTTTCTTT.

The rearrangement joins TRBV28 to TRBJ1-3; D unclear. The CDR3 covers 14 residues. The ends were cut back, 3 bases at V and 6 bases at J, with 12 bases in the middle. Germline assignment: CDR1 MDHEN and CDR2 SYDVKM. Here the CDR3 reads CASSFRGETNTIYF. The CDR3 nucleotides read TGTGCCAGCAGTTTTCGGGGAGAGACAAACACCATATATTTT.

V usage is TRBV4-1 and J usage is TRBJ1-1, with unresolved D. The germline V and J ends were trimmed by 0 bases and 11 bases, with 13 bases remaining between them. The CDR3 contains 13 residues. Germline values: CDR1 MGHRA, CDR2 YSYEKL. CDR3 in amino acids: CASSQDSPPPAFF. CDR3 bases: TGCGCCAGCAGCCAAGATTCTCCCCCCCCCGCTTTCTTT.

This sequence joins TRBV6-2 or TRBV6-3 and TRBJ1-2; 8 bases are shared with TRBD1. This CDR3 spans 15 amino acids. Germline V CDR1 and CDR2: MNHEY, SVGEGT. The junction had 4 bases not matched to a gene; V was cut back by 0 bases and J by 4 bases. CDR3 DNA: TGTGCCAGCAGTTACTCGGACAGGGCTAGCTATGGCTACACCTTC. Protein sequence: CASSYSDRASYGYTF.

The chain has TRBV9 and TRBJ2-1, with D tentatively TRBD2 (5 bases). The germline gives CDR1 SGDLS, CDR2 YYNGEE. The CDR3 extends over 14 amino acids. The V end was cut by 6 bases, the J end by 2 bases, with 12 bases between. The CDR3 DNA sequence: TGTGCCAGCAAGCGGCCTCCCACCTACAATGAGCAGTTCTTC. Translating it yields CASKRPPTYNEQFF.

DNA of the CDR3: TGTGCCAGCAGCTTAGCCTTATGGACTAGCGGAGACAATGAGCAGTTCTTC. It codes for CASSLALWTSGDNEQFF. The V and J genes are TRBV7-2 and TRBJ2-1, with 10 bases aligning to TRBD2. The CDR3 length is 17 residues. J was trimmed by 5 bases and V by 0 bases; bases with no gene match: 7. CDR1 and CDR2 from the germline V gene are SGHTA and FQGNSA.

This clone turned up a few times. The chain employs TRBV28 and TRBJ1-4; D call uncertain. The germline V and J ends were trimmed by 6 bases and 5 bases, with 13 bases remaining between them. Germline CDR1 is MDHEN and CDR2 is SYDVKM. CDR3 length equals 14 residues. The CDR3 DNA follows: TGTGCCAGCAGCCCCTACCTTTCAAATGAAAAACTGTTTTTT. Translating gives CASSPYLSNEKLFF.

The V gene is TRBV5-1, the J gene TRBJ1-2, with 10 bases lining up with TRBD1. Losses at the gene ends were 4 bases for V and 6 bases for J; bases not matched to a gene: 9. CDR1 is SGHRS, CDR2 YFSETQ, per germline. The length of the CDR3 is 15 residues. The CDR3 sequence is CASSPLDRGVDGYTF. The DNA of the CDR3 is TGCGCCAGCAGCCCTTTGGACAGGGGGGTGGATGGCTACACCTTC.

V gene TRBV7-9 combines with J gene TRBJ1-1, with D perhaps matching TRBD1 (5 bases). The CDR3 is 14 amino acids. V was shortened by 5 bases and J by 5 bases, with 15 bases between the two germline ends. Germline V gives CDR1 SEHNR, CDR2 FQNEAQ (reference sequence). The CDR3 bases are TGTGCCAGCAGCCCCTCTGGGGGGAGGACTGAAGCTTTCTTT. This sequence encodes CASSPSGGRTEAFF.

Only one count was recorded for this clone. The J gene is TRBJ2-5, the V gene TRBV7-8; D is unclear. The CDR3 runs to 12 residues. Deletions cut 5 bases from V and 2 bases from J, with 6 bases between. CDR1 and CDR2 (germline): SGHVS, FQNEAQ. The CDR3 bases are TGTGCCAGCAGCATACAGCAAGAGACCCAGTACTTC. Translated, it gives CASSIQQETQYF.